This section outlines one T cell receptor (beta chain) sequence together with its context. This specimen comes from a study of cytomegalovirus exposure and HLA in healthy donors. The CDR3 is 12 residues long. The V and J ends lost 7 bases and 9 bases respectively, with 15 bases between them. CDR1 and CDR2 (germline): MDHEN, SYDVKM. The study ran its PCR with 60 Vbeta and 13 Jbeta primers. The repertoire was sequenced with immunoSEQ multiplex PCR; TCRdb's copy has only in-frame clones and lacks some. The data contain over 130,000 clones, 60% to 85% of them seen just once; the ten biggest clones take up approximately 1.8%.

This TCR came from a man in his forties in good health and CMV-seronegative. Source material: PBMCs. The gene calls are TRBV28 and TRBJ2-5; maybe TRBD2 (5 bases). CDR3 DNA: TGTGCCAGCACTTCAAGGTCAGCGGCCCAGTACTTC. Protein product: CASTSRSAAQYF.